This TCR beta chain came from a study of cytomegalovirus exposure and HLA in healthy donors. As for the study in general: Roughly 180 million T cells yielded approximately 100 million unique TCR beta sequences, as an earlier analysis found. Study-wide results and limits: An assumption of roughly uniform sequencing depth across donors underlay the presence/absence analyses. In an earlier analysis, about 87% or about 30%: the productive usage of most TCR beta V segments. The study recorded 150 to 200 TCR beta chains that were cytomegalovirus-associated.

About this clone itself: The antigen is unknown.

With 60 Vbeta and 13 Jbeta primers, the PCR was carried out. The method was immunoSEQ multiplex PCR; TCRdb's version includes in-frame clones alone and lacks a portion of them. The sample contains some 250,000 clones, about 81% of which appear only once. V shed 9 bases and J 0 bases; nucleotides not matched to a gene: 7. CDR1 LNHDA and CDR2 SQIVND come from the germline V gene (reference sequence). The CDR3 spans 15 residues. The chain carries TRBV19 and TRBJ1-5; 8 bases line up with TRBD1. The TCR originated in a woman aged 40 to 50 in good health and CMV-seropositive. Sequenced material: PBMCs. In nucleotides, the CDR3 is TGTGCCAGCTTTAACAGGGGGTATAGCAATCAGCCCCAGCATTTT. Amino acids: CASFNRGYSNQPQHF. Filled out from reference TRBV19 and TRBJ1-5, the complete variable domain reads DGGITQSPKYLFRKEGQNVTLSCEQNLNHDAMYWYRQDPGQGLRLIYYSQIVNDFQKGDIAEGYSVSREKKESFPLTVTSAQKNPTAFYLCASFNRGYSNQPQHFGDGTRLSIL.